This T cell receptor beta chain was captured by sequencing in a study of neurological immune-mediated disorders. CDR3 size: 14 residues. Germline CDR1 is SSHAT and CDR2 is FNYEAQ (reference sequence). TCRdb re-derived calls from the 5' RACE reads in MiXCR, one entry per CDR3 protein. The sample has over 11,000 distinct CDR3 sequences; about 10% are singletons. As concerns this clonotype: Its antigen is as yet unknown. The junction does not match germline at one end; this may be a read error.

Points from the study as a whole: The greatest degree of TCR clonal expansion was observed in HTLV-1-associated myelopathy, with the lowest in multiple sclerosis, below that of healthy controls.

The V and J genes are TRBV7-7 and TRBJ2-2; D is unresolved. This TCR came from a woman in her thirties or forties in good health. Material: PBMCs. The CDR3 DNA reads TGTGCTAGCAGCTTAGATGGATACACCGGGGAGCTGTTTTTT. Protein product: CASSLDGYTGELFF. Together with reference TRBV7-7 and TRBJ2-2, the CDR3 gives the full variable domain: GAGVSQSPRYKVTKRGQDVTLRCDPISSHATLYWYQQALGQGPEFLTYFNYEAQPDKSGLPSDRFSAERPEGSISTLTIQRTEQRDSAMYRCASSLDGYTGELFFGEGSRLTVL.